A single T cell receptor beta chain is shown here with its context. Cells were sorted from thawed PBMC rested overnight and stained with GMM-loaded CD1B tetramer, viability dye and anti-CD3. C32 glucose monomycolate from Rhodococcus equi was loaded onto the CD1B tetramers. Before cryopreservation, the sorted PBMC lost their CD14-expressing monocytes. From each donor, about 100,000 tetramer-negative cells were sorted. These data originate in a study of T cells in tuberculosis. Study-wide context: T cells were selected with CD1B tetramers loaded with glucose monomycolate.

The CDR3 has 17 residues. V shed 0 bases, J shed 10 bases, and the junction held 13 bases outside the gene matches. The germline gives CDR1 SGHNT, CDR2 YENEEA. Sequencing of TCR-alpha and TCR-beta chains was unpaired. Data came from immunoSEQ multiplex PCR; TCRdb stores just in-frame clones and leaves some out. The sample records roughly 61,000 clones, over 75% being singletons. The chain recombines TRBV11-3 with TRBJ2-1; TRBD2 matches at 9 bases. Material: CD1b-GMM tetramer-negative cells sorted from PBMCs. The receptor was derived from an adult woman with latent tuberculosis. The CDR3 DNA sequence: TGTGCCAGCAGCTTAGATCGAAGGACTAGCGTTTCAGGGGAGCAGTTCTTC. Amino acid sequence: CASSLDRRTSVSGEQFF.